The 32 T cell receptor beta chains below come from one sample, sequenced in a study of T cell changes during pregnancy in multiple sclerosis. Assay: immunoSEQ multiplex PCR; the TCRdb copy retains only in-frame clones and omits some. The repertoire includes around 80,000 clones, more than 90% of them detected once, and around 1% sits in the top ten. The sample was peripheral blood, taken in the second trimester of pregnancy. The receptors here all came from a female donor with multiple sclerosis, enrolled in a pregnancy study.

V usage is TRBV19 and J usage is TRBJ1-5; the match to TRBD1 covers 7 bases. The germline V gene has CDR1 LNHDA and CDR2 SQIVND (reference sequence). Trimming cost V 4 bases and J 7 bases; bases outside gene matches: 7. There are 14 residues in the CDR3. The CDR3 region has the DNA TGTGCCAGTAGTACTGGACAGGTGGAGCAGCCCCAGCATTTT. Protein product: CASSTGQVEQPQHF.

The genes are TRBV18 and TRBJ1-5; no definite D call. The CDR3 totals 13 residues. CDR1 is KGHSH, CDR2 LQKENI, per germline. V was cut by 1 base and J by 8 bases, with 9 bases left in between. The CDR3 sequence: CASSPLVAEPQHF. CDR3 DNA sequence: TGTGCCAGCTCACCACTGGTTGCGGAGCCCCAGCATTTT.

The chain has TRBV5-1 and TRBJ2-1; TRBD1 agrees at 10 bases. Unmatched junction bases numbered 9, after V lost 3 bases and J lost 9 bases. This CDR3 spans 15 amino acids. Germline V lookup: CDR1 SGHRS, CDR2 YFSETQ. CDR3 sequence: CASSSRDRGRGEQFF. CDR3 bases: TGCGCCAGCAGCTCCCGGGACAGGGGACGGGGTGAGCAGTTCTTC. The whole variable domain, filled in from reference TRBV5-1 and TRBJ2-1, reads KAGVTQTPRYLIKTRGQQVTLSCSPISGHRSVSWYQQTPGQGLQFLFEYFSETQRNKGNFPGRFSGRQFSNSRSEMNVSTLELGDSALYLCASSSRDRGRGEQFFGPGTRLTVL.

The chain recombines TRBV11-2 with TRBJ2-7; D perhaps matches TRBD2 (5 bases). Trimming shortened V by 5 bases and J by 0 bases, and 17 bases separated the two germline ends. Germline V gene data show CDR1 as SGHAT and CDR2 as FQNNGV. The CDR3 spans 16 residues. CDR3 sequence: CASSPLRGRSSYEQYF. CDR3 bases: TGTGCCAGCAGCCCCCTTCGGGGAAGGAGCTCCTACGAGCAGTACTTC. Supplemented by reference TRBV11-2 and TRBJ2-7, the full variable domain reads EAGVAQSPRYKIIEKRQSVAFWCNPISGHATLYWYQQILGQGPKLLIQFQNNGVVDDSQLPKDRFSAERLKGVDSTLKIQPAKLEDSAVYLCASSPLRGRSSYEQYFGPGTRLTVT.

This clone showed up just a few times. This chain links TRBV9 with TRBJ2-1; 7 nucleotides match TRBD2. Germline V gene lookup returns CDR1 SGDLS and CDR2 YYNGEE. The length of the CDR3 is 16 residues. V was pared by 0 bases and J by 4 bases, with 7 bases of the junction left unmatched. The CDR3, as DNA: TGTGCCAGCAGCGTAGGGCTAGCGGACTGGTACAATGAGCAGTTCTTC. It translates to CASSVGLADWYNEQFF.

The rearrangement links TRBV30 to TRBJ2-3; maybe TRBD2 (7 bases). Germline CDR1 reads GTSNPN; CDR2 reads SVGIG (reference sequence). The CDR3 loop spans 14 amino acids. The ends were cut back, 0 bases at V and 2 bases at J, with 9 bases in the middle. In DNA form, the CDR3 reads TGTGCCTGGAGTGTGGGGGGGCTCACAGATACGCAGTATTTT. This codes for CAWSVGGLTDTQYF. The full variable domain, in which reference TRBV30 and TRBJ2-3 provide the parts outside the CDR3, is SQTIHQWPATLVQPVGSPLSLECTVEGTSNPNLYWYRQAAGRGLQLLFYSVGIGQISSEVPQNLSASRPQDRQFILSSKKLLLSDSGFYLCAWSVGGLTDTQYFGPGTRLTVL.

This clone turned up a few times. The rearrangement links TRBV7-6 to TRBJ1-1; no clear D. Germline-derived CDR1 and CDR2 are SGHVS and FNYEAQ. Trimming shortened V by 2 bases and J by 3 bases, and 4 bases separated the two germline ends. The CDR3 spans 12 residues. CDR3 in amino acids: CASSLRDTEAFF. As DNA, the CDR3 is TGTGCCAGCAGCTTACGGGACACTGAAGCTTTCTTT.

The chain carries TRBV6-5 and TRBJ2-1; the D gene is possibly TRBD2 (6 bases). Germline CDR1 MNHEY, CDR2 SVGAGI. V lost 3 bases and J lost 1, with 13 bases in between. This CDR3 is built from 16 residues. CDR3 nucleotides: TGTGCCAGCAGTTATTTGCTAGCGACATCCTACAATGAGCAGTTCTTC. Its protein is CASSYLLATSYNEQFF.

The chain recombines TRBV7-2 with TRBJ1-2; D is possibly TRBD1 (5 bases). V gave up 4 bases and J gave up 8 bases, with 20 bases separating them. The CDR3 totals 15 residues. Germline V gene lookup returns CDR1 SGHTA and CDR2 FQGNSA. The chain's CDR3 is CASSSRLGEEEGYTF. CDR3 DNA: TGTGCCAGCAGCTCAAGACTAGGGGAGGAGGAAGGCTACACCTTC. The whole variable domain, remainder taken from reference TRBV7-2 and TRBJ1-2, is GAGVSQSPSNKVTEKGKDVELRCDPISGHTALYWYRQSLGQGLEFLIYFQGNSAPDKSGLPSDRFSAERTGGSVSTLTIQRTQQEDSAVYLCASSSRLGEEEGYTFGSGTRLTVV.

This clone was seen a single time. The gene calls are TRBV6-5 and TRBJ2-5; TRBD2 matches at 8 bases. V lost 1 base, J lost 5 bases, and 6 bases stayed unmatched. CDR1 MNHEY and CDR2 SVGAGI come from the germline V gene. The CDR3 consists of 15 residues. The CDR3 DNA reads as TGTGCCAGCAGTTACTTATCCAGCGGGAGTGAGACCCAGTACTTC. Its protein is CASSYLSSGSETQYF.

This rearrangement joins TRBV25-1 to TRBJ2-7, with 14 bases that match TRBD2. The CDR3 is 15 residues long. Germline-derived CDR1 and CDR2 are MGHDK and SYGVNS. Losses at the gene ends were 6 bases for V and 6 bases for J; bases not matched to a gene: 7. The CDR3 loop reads CASSRSGLAGAEQYF. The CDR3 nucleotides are TGTGCCAGCAGCCGTTCGGGACTAGCGGGAGCCGAGCAGTACTTC.

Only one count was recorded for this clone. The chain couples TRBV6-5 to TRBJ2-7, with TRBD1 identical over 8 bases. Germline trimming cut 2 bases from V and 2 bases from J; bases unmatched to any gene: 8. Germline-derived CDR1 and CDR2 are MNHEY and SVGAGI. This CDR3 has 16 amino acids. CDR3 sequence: CASSYTAQGAPYEQYF. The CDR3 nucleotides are TGTGCCAGCAGTTACACCGCCCAGGGGGCCCCCTACGAGCAGTACTTC.

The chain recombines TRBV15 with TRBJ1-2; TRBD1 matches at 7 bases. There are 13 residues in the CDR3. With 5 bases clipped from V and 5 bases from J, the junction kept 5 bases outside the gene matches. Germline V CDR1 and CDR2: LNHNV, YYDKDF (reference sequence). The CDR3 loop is CATSGTQGYGYTF. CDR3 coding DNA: TGTGCCACCAGCGGAACACAGGGGTATGGCTACACCTTC.

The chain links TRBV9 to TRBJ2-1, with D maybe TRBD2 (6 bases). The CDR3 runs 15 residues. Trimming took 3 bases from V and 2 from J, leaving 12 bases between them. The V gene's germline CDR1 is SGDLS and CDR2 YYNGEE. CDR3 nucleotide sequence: TGTGCCAGCAGCGCTTCGGGAGACGCCTACAATGAGCAGTTCTTC. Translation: CASSASGDAYNEQFF.

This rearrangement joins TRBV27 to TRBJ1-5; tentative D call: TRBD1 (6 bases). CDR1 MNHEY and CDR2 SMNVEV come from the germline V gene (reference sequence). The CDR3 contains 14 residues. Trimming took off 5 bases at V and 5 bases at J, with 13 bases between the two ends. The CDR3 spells CASSLTGNHQPQHF. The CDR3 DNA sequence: TGTGCCAGCAGTCTCACAGGGAACCATCAGCCCCAGCATTTT.

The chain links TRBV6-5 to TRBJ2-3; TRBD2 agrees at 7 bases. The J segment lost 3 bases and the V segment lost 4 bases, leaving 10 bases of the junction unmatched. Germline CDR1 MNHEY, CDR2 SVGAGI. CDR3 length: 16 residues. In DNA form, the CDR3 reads TGTGCCAGCAGTTCATCGGGGGGAGCTAAAACAGATACGCAGTATTTT. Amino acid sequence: CASSSSGGAKTDTQYF.

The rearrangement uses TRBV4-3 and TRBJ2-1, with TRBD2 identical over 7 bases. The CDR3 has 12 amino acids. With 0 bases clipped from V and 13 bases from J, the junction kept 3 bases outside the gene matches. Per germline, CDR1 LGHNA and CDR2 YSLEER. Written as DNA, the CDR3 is TGCGCCAGCAGCCAAGATTCTAGCGGACAGTTCTTC. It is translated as CASSQDSSGQFF.

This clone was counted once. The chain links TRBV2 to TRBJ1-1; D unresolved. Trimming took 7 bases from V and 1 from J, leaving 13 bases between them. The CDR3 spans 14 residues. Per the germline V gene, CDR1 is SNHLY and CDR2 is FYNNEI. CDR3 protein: CASKSPPGNTEAFF. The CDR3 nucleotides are TGTGCCAGCAAGTCCCCCCCGGGGAACACTGAAGCTTTCTTT.

In nucleotides, the CDR3 is TGTGCCAGCAGTGTAGGACTGTCGGACTACAATGAGCAGTTCTTC. It specifies CASSVGLSDYNEQFF. The V gene is TRBV2, the J gene TRBJ2-1; D perhaps matches TRBD2 (5 bases). V was trimmed by 4 bases and J by 3 bases, leaving 13 bases between them. Germline CDR1 reads SNHLY; CDR2 reads FYNNEI. The length of the CDR3 is 15 residues.

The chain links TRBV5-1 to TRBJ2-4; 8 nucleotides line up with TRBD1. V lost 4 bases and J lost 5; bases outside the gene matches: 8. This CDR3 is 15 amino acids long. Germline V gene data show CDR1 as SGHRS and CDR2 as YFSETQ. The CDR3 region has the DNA TGCGCCAGCAGCAGAACGGGACAGGCTGAAAACATTCAGTACTTC. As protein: CASSRTGQAENIQYF. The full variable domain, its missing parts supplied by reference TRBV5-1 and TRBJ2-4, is KAGVTQTPRYLIKTRGQQVTLSCSPISGHRSVSWYQQTPGQGLQFLFEYFSETQRNKGNFPGRFSGRQFSNSRSEMNVSTLELGDSALYLCASSRTGQAENIQYFGAGTRLSVL.

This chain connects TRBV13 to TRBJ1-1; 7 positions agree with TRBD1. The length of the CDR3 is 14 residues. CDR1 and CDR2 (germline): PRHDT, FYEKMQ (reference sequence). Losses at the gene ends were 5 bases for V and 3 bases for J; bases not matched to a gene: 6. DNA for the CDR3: TGTGCCAGCAGCCGTACAGGGGTCGACACTGAAGCTTTCTTT. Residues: CASSRTGVDTEAFF.

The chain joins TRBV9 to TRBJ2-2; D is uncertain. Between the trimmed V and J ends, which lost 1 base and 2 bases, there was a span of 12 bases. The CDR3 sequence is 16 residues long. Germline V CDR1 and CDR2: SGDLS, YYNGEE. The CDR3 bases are TGTGCCAGCAGCGTAAGTCTGGCGGCTAACACCGGGGAGCTGTTTTTT. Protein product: CASSVSLAANTGELFF.

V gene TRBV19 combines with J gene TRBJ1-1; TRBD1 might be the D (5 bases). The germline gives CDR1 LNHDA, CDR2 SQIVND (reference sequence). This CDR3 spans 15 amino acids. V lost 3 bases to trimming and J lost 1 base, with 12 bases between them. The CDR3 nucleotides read TGTGCCAGTAGTATGGGGCTGGGGGGGAACACTGAAGCTTTCTTT. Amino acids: CASSMGLGGNTEAFF.

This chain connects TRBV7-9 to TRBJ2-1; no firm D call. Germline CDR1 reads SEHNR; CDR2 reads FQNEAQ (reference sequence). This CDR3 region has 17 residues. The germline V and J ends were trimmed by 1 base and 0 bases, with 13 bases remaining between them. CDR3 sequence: CASSLEEKRRSYNEQFF. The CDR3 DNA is TGTGCCAGCAGCTTAGAAGAGAAGCGACGCTCCTACAATGAGCAGTTCTTC.

CDR3 sequence (DNA): TGTGCCAGCAGCTTTTCCGGGGGAAAGCGCGGCTACACCTTC. It codes for CASSFSGGKRGYTF. The chain joins TRBV5-4 to TRBJ1-2; the D gene is possibly TRBD1 (5 bases). The CDR3 extends over 14 amino acids. V was trimmed by 2 bases and J by 8 bases, leaving 16 bases between them. Germline V gene data show CDR1 as SGHNT and CDR2 as YYREEE (reference sequence).

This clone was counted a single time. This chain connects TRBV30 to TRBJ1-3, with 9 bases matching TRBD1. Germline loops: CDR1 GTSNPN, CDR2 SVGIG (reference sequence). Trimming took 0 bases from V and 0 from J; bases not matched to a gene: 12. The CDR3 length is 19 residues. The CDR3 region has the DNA TGTGCCTGGAGTGTTAAGGACAGGGGAATGATGAGCTCTGGAAACACCATATATTTT. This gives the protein CAWSVKDRGMMSSGNTIYF.

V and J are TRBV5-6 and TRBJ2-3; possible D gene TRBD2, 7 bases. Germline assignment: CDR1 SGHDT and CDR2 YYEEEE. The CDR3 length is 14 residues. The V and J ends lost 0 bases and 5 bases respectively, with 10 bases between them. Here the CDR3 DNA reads TGTGCCAGCAGCTTGGCGGGGGGCAGAGATACGCAGTATTTT. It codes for CASSLAGGRDTQYF.

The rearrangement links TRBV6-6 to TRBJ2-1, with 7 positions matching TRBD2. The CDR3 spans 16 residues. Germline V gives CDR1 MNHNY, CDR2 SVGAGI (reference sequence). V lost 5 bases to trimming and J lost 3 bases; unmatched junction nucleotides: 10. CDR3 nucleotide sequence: TGTGCCAGCAGTCAACTTCGGGAGGCCCTCTACAATGAGCAGTTCTTC. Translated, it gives CASSQLREALYNEQFF.

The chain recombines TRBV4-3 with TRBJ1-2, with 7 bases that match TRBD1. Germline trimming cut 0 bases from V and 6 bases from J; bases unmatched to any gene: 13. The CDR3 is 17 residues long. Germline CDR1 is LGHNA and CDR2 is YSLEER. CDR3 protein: CASSQDVAGQWRDGYTF. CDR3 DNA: TGCGCCAGCAGCCAAGATGTAGCGGGACAGTGGAGGGATGGCTACACCTTC.

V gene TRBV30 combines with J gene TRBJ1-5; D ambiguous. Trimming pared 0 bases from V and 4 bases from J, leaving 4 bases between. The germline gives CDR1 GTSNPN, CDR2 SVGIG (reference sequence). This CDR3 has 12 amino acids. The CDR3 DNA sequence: TGTGCCTGGAGTGTACATAATCAGCCCCAGCATTTT. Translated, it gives CAWSVHNQPQHF.

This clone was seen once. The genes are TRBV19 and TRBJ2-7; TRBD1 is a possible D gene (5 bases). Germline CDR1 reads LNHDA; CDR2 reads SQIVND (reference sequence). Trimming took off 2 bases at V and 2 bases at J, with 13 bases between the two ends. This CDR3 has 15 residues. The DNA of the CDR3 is TGTGCCAGTAGTATATCCCCGACAGAAGCCTACGAGCAGTACTTC. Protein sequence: CASSISPTEAYEQYF.

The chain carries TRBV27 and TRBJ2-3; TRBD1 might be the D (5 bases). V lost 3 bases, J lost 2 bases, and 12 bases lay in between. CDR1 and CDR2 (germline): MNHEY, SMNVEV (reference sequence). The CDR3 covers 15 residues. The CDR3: CASSLTRVHTDTQYF. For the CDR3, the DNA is TGTGCCAGCAGTTTGACCAGGGTCCACACAGATACGCAGTATTTT.